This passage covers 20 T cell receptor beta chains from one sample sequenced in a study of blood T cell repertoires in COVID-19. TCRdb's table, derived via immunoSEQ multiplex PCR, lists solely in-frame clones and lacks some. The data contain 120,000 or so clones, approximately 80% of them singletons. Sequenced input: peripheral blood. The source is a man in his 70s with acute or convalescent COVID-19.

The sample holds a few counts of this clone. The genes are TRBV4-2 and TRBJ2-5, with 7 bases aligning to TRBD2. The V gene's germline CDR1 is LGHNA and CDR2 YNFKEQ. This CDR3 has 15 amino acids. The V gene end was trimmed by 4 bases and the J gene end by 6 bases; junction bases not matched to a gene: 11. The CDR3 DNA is TGTGCCAGCAGCCCGGACCTACTAGCGACGCAGACCCAGTACTTC. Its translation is CASSPDLLATQTQYF.

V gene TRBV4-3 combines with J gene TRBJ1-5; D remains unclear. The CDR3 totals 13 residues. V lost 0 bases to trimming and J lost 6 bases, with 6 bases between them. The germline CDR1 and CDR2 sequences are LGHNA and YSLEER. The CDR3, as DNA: TGCGCCAGCAGCCAAGATATCGGTCAGCCCCAGCATTTT. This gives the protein CASSQDIGQPQHF.

The CDR3 nucleotides are TGTGCCAGCAGCTTAGTGGACAGAATGAACACTGAAGCTTTCTTT. Amino acids: CASSLVDRMNTEAFF. The chain combines TRBV7-8 with TRBJ1-1; possible D gene TRBD1, 6 bases. With 1 base removed from V and 0 bases from J, the gap between germline ends came to 9 bases. Germline lookup yields CDR1 SGHVS and CDR2 FQNEAQ. The CDR3 spans 15 residues. Full variable domain (missing parts from reference TRBV7-8 and TRBJ1-1): GAGVSQSPRYKVAKRGQDVALRCDPISGHVSLFWYQQALGQGPEFLTYFQNEAQLDKSGLPSDRFFAERPEGSVSTLKIQRTQQEDSAVYLCASSLVDRMNTEAFFGQGTRLTVV.

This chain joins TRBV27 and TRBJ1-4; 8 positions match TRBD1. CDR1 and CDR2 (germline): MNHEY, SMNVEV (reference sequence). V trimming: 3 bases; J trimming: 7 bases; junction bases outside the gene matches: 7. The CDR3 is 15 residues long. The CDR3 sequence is CASSFSGQGGEKLFF. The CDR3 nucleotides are TGTGCCAGCAGTTTCTCAGGACAGGGTGGTGAAAAACTGTTTTTT.

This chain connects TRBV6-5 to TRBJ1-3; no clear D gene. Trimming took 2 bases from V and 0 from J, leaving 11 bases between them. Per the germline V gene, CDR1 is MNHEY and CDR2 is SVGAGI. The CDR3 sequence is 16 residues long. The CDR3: CASSYGGLSSGNTIYF. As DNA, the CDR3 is TGTGCCAGCAGTTACGGCGGACTGTCCTCTGGAAACACCATATATTTT.

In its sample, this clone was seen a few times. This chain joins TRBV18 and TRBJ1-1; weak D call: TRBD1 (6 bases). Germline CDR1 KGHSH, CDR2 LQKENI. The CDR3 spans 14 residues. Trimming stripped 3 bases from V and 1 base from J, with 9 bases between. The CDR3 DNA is TGTGCCAGCTCACCGGGACATTCGAACACTGAAGCTTTCTTT. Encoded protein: CASSPGHSNTEAFF. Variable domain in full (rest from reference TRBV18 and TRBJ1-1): NAGVMQNPRHLVRRRGQEARLRCSPMKGHSHVYWYRQLPEEGLKFMVYLQKENIIDESGMPKERFSAEFPKEGPSILRIQQVVRGDSAAYFCASSPGHSNTEAFFGQGTRLTVV.

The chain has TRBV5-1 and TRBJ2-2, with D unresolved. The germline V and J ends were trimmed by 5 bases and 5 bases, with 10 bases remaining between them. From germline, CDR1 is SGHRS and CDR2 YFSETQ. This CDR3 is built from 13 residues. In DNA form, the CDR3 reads TGCGCCAGCAGTTTCTGGGCGACCGGGGAGCTGTTTTTT. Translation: CASSFWATGELFF.

CDR3 nucleotide sequence: TGTGCCAGCAGCTTAATATCAGGGAACACTGAAGCTTTCTTT. It is translated as CASSLISGNTEAFF. V usage is TRBV11-2 and J usage is TRBJ1-1; D remains ambiguous. The length of the CDR3 is 14 residues. The germline V gene encodes CDR1 SGHAT and CDR2 FQNNGV. Trimming cost V 2 bases and J 1 base, with 8 bases left between them. The complete variable domain, with remaining parts taken from reference TRBV11-2 and TRBJ1-1, reads EAGVAQSPRYKIIEKRQSVAFWCNPISGHATLYWYQQILGQGPKLLIQFQNNGVVDDSQLPKDRFSAERLKGVDSTLKIQPAKLEDSAVYLCASSLISGNTEAFFGQGTRLTVV.

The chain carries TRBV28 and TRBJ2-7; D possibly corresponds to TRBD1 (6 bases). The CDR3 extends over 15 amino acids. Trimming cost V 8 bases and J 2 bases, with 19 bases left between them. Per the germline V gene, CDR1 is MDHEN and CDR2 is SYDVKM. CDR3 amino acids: CASSYRVPEAYEQYF. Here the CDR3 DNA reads TGTGCCAGCTCCTACAGGGTCCCCGAGGCCTACGAGCAGTACTTC.

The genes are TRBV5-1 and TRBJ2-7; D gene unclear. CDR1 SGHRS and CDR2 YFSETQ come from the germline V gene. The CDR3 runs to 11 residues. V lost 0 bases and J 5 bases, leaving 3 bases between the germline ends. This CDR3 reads CASSLADEQYF. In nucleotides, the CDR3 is TGCGCCAGCAGCTTGGCTGACGAGCAGTACTTC. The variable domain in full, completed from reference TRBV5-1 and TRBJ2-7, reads KAGVTQTPRYLIKTRGQQVTLSCSPISGHRSVSWYQQTPGQGLQFLFEYFSETQRNKGNFPGRFSGRQFSNSRSEMNVSTLELGDSALYLCASSLADEQYFGPGTRLTVT.

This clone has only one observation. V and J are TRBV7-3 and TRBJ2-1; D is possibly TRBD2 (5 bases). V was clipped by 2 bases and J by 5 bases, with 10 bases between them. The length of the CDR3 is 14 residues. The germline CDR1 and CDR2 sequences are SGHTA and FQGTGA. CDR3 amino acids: CASSLGGANNEQFF. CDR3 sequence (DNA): TGTGCCAGCAGCTTAGGAGGTGCCAACAATGAGCAGTTCTTC.

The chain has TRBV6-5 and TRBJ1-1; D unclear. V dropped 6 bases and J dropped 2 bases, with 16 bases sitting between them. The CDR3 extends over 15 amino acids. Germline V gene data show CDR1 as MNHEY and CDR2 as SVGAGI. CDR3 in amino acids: CASSHNPPGNTEAFF. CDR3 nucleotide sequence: TGTGCCAGCAGCCATAATCCCCCCGGTAACACTGAAGCTTTCTTT.

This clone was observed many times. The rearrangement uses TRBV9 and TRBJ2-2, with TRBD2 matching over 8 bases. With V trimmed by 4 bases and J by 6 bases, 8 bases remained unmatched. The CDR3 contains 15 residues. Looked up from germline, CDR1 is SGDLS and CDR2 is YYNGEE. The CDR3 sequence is CASSPRRAGAGELFF. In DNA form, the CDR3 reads TGTGCCAGCAGCCCCCGGAGAGCGGGGGCCGGGGAGCTGTTTTTT. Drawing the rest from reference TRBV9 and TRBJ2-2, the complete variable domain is DSGVTQTPKHLITATGQRVTLRCSPRSGDLSVYWYQQSLDQGLQFLIQYYNGEERAKGNILERFSAQQFPDLHSELNLSSLELGDSALYFCASSPRRAGAGELFFGEGSRLTVL.

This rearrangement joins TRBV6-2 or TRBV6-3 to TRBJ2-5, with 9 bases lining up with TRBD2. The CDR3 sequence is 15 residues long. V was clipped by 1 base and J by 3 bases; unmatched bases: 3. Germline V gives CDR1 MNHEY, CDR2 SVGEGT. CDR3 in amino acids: CASSYWLAGKETQYF. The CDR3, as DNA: TGTGCCAGCAGTTACTGGCTAGCGGGGAAAGAGACCCAGTACTTC.

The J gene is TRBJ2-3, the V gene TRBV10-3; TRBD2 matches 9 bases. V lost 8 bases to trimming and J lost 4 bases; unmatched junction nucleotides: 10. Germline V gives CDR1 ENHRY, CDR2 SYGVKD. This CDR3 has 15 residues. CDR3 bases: TGTGCCATCGGGGTGGTAGCGGGAGCCCCAGATACGCAGTATTTT. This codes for CAIGVVAGAPDTQYF.

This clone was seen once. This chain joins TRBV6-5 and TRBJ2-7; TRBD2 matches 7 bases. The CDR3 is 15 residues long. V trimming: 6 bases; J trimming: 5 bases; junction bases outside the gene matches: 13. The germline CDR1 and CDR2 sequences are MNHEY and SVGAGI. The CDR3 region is CASRKNPSGGHEQYF. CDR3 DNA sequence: TGTGCCAGCAGAAAAAACCCTAGCGGAGGGCACGAGCAGTACTTC.

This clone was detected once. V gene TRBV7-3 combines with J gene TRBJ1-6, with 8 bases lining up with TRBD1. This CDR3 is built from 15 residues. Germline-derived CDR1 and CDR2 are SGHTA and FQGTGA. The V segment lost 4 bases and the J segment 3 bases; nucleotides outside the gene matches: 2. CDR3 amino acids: CASSSGQGYNSPLHF. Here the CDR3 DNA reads TGTGCCAGCAGCTCTGGACAGGGCTATAATTCACCCCTCCACTTT. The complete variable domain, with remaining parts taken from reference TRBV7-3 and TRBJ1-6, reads GAGVSQTPSNKVTEKGKYVELRCDPISGHTALYWYRQSLGQGPEFLIYFQGTGAADDSGLPNDRFFAVRPEGSVSTLKIQRTERGDSAVYLCASSSGQGYNSPLHFGNGTRLTVT.

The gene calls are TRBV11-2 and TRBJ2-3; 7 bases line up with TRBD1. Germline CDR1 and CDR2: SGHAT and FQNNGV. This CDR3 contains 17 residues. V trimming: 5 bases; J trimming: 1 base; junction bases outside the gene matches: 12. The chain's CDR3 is CASSLVVGQGGTDTQYF. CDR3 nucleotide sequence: TGTGCCAGCAGCCTCGTTGTGGGCCAGGGGGGCACAGATACGCAGTATTTT.

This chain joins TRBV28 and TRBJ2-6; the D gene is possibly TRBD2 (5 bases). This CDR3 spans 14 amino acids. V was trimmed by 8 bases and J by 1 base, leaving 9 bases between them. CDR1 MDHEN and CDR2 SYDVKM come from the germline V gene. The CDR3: CASRRGSGANVLTF. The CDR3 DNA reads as TGTGCCAGCCGTAGAGGGTCTGGGGCCAACGTCCTGACTTTC.

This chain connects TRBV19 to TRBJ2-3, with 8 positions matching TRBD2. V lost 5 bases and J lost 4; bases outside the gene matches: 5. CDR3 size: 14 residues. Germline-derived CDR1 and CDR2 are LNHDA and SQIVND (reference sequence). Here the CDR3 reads CASSSGLAADTQYF. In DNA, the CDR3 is TGTGCCAGTAGTTCCGGACTAGCTGCAGATACGCAGTATTTT.